This record covers a single T cell receptor beta chain. Amplification targeted TCR beta CDR3 regions from RNA transcripts. First-round RT-PCR with HTBI primers amplified the TCR CDR3 region. MiXCR, applied by TCRdb to the multiplex PCR reads, yields one record per CDR3 protein. The sample comprises roughly 840,000 distinct CDR3 sequences, 38% of which are singletons, and about 9% rests with the top ten. The CDR3 runs to 14 residues. V lost 0 bases and J 5 bases, leaving 10 bases between the germline ends. Germline CDR1 MGHRA, CDR2 YSYEKL. These data are taken from a study of T cells in Graves' hyperthyroidism and ophthalmopathy. The overall study: Peripheral blood was secured at the point of initial diagnosis, before any treatment.

Patients were aged 18 to 65, had disease duration under 2 months, and had newly diagnosed hyperthyroidism. Reasons for excluding patients were uncontrolled infection, other autoimmune disease, pregnancy or lactation. Diagnostic decisions used clinical symptoms, serum thyroxine and TRAb, thyroid ultrasound and orbital computed tomography. The V call is TRBV4-1, the J call TRBJ2-5; maybe TRBD2 (5 bases). Sample: blood. The receptor was derived from a man aged 18-30 years with Graves' hyperthyroidism. CDR3 coding DNA: TGCGCCAGCAGCCAAGAAGGCGGGCCCGAGACCCAGTACTTC. Residues: CASSQEGGPETQYF.